This passage covers 27 T cell receptor beta chains from one sample sequenced in a study of PD-1 blockade in classical Hodgkin lymphoma. No patient escaped relapse after autologous stem cell transplantation, and brentuximab vedotin exposure varied. The protocol was immunoSEQ multiplex PCR, while the TCRdb copy is restricted to in-frame clones and leaves out a portion. The table lists around 27,000 clones, approximately 82% of them singletons, with roughly 11% in the top ten. The sequenced sample was peripheral blood mononuclear cells (PBMCs), obtained before the second cycle of nivolumab. These TCRs come from a human donor with classical Hodgkin lymphoma.

The rearrangement uses TRBV28 and TRBJ2-5; D is unresolved. In germline, CDR1 is MDHEN, CDR2 SYDVKM. V lost 4 bases and J 8 bases, leaving 17 bases between the germline ends. The CDR3 is 14 residues long. CDR3 protein: CASSSSDPHETQYF. In nucleotides, the CDR3 is TGTGCCAGCAGTTCCTCGGACCCCCACGAAACCCAGTACTTC.

The rearrangement uses TRBV27 and TRBJ2-5; 8 bases are shared with TRBD1. CDR3 length: 14 residues. CDR1 and CDR2 from the germline V gene are MNHEY and SMNVEV (reference sequence). V was clipped by 2 bases and J by 5 bases; unmatched bases: 4. Here the CDR3 reads CASSLDRGVETQYF. The CDR3 coding sequence is TGTGCCAGCAGTTTAGACAGGGGTGTGGAGACCCAGTACTTC.

V and J are TRBV10-3 and TRBJ2-7; a weak D match, TRBD1 (5 bases). Germline V gene data show CDR1 as ENHRY and CDR2 as SYGVKD. The CDR3 covers 17 residues. V lost 0 bases to trimming and J lost 2 bases, with 17 bases between them. CDR3 sequence (DNA): TGTGCCATCAGTGAGTCCACCAGTGACAGACGTCCCTACGAGCAGTACTTC. As protein: CAISESTSDRRPYEQYF.

The chain employs TRBV27 and TRBJ2-2; no reliable D call. The CDR3 has 14 amino acids. Germline CDR1 is MNHEY and CDR2 is SMNVEV (reference sequence). V lost 8 bases, J lost 3 bases, and 13 bases lay in between. In nucleotides, the CDR3 is TGTGCCAGCTCCGGGTCAAGGGACACCGGGGAGCTGTTTTTT. Protein sequence: CASSGSRDTGELFF.

CDR3 protein: CASSLVRGRFTDTQYF. CDR3 DNA: TGTGCCAGCAGCTTAGTCAGGGGGCGGTTCACAGATACGCAGTATTTT. The rearrangement joins TRBV7-6 to TRBJ2-3; TRBD1 aligns across 8 bases. This CDR3 spans 16 amino acids. Looked up from germline, CDR1 is SGHVS and CDR2 is FNYEAQ. Unmatched junction bases numbered 5, after V lost 1 base and J lost 2 bases.

The chain uses TRBV6-5 and TRBJ1-4; D is unclear. This CDR3 has 14 residues. Germline lookup yields CDR1 MNHEY and CDR2 SVGAGI. Trimming took 3 bases from V and 5 from J, leaving 10 bases between them. As DNA, the CDR3 is TGTGCCAGCAGTTATGGTCGGCCAAATGAAAAACTGTTTTTT. Amino acids: CASSYGRPNEKLFF.

This clone was seen a single time. This chain connects TRBV15 to TRBJ2-7; D may match TRBD1 or TRBD2 (5 bases each). CDR1 and CDR2 (germline): LNHNV, YYDKDF (reference sequence). V was trimmed by 0 bases and J by 3 bases, leaving 12 bases between them. There are 15 residues in the CDR3. CDR3: CATSRDGTANYEQYF. The CDR3 region has the DNA TGTGCCACCAGCAGAGATGGGACGGCCAACTACGAGCAGTACTTC. Supplemented by reference TRBV15 and TRBJ2-7, the full variable domain reads DAMVIQNPRYQVTQFGKPVTLSCSQTLNHNVMYWYQQKSSQAPKLLFHYYDKDFNNEADTPDNFQSRRPNTSFCFLDIRSPGLGDTAMYLCATSRDGTANYEQYFGPGTRLTVT.

This clone rates as medium-sized. The rearrangement links TRBV30 to TRBJ1-3, with D uncertain. Trimming took 1 base from V and 3 from J, leaving 10 bases between them. Germline CDR1 is GTSNPN and CDR2 is SVGIG (reference sequence). This CDR3 has 14 residues. The CDR3 DNA reads TGTGCCTGGAGTGAGGGCGTGGATGGAAACACCATATATTTT. Translated: CAWSEGVDGNTIYF.

This chain links TRBV7-7 with TRBJ2-7; the D gene is possibly TRBD2 (5 bases). Per the germline V gene, CDR1 is SSHAT and CDR2 is FNYEAQ (reference sequence). This CDR3 comprises 14 residues. V was shortened by 5 bases and J by 0 bases, with 11 bases between the two germline ends. The CDR3 sequence: CASSPSPSSYEQYF. The CDR3 nucleotides are TGTGCCAGCAGCCCTAGCCCGAGCTCCTACGAGCAGTACTTC.

The CDR3 spells CASSFEPWGDEQFF. In DNA, the CDR3 is TGTGCCAGCAGTTTTGAACCTTGGGGCGATGAGCAGTTCTTC. The chain is built from TRBV27 and TRBJ2-1, with a possible D match to TRBD1 (5 bases). Germline values: CDR1 MNHEY, CDR2 SMNVEV (reference sequence). Trimming pared 3 bases from V and 8 bases from J, leaving 14 bases between. The CDR3 spans 14 residues.

This sequence joins TRBV5-1 and TRBJ2-7, with 8 positions matching TRBD1. CDR3 length equals 14 residues. Trimming removed 5 bases from V and 2 bases from J; junction bases left unmatched: 6. Germline CDR1 SGHRS, CDR2 YFSETQ. The CDR3 nucleotides are TGCGCCAGCAGTAAACAGGGGGTTACCTACGAGCAGTACTTC. It yields the protein CASSKQGVTYEQYF.

This clone has just a few counts. V is TRBV7-7 and J is TRBJ2-3; D unresolved. The CDR3 length is 13 residues. Trimming pared 0 bases from V and 5 bases from J, leaving 6 bases between. Looked up from germline, CDR1 is SSHAT and CDR2 is FNYEAQ (reference sequence). CDR3 nucleotides: TGTGCCAGCAGCTTAGCCCCAGGAGATACGCAGTATTTT. Protein: CASSLAPGDTQYF. Supplemented by reference TRBV7-7 and TRBJ2-3, the full variable domain reads GAGVSQSPRYKVTKRGQDVTLRCDPISSHATLYWYQQALGQGPEFLTYFNYEAQPDKSGLPSDRFSAERPEGSISTLTIQRTEQRDSAMYRCASSLAPGDTQYFGPGTRLTVL.

The rearrangement joins TRBV13 to TRBJ1-2, with a weak D call TRBD1 (5 bases). This CDR3 comprises 16 residues. Germline CDR1 PRHDT, CDR2 FYEKMQ (reference sequence). The germline V and J ends were trimmed by 5 bases and 3 bases, with 19 bases remaining between them. In DNA, the CDR3 is TGTGCCAGCAGCCCAAAGACAGAGGTTTTGGACTATGGCTACACCTTC. Translation gives CASSPKTEVLDYGYTF.

The genes are TRBV7-6 and TRBJ2-3; D ambiguous. V lost 1 base to trimming and J lost 4 bases, with 9 bases between them. This CDR3 spans 14 amino acids. Germline V gene lookup returns CDR1 SGHVS and CDR2 FNYEAQ. CDR3 residues: CASSLGFISDTQYF. CDR3 coding DNA: TGTGCCAGCAGCTTAGGTTTTATTTCAGATACGCAGTATTTT.

The chain uses TRBV2 and TRBJ1-4; D is possibly TRBD1 (5 bases). The CDR3 extends over 14 amino acids. Trimming stripped 0 bases from V and 10 bases from J, with 12 bases between. In germline, CDR1 is SNHLY, CDR2 FYNNEI. CDR3 protein: CASSEAIGGGKLFF. CDR3 DNA sequence: TGTGCCAGCAGTGAAGCTATCGGGGGAGGAAAACTGTTTTTT.

The chain recombines TRBV7-2 with TRBJ2-5; D is unclear. CDR3 length: 14 residues. Germline V CDR1 and CDR2: SGHTA, FQGNSA. V was clipped by 1 base and J by 2 bases, with 8 bases between them. CDR3: CASSLELSQETQYF. CDR3 bases: TGTGCCAGCAGCTTAGAACTTTCACAAGAGACCCAGTACTTC.

V gene TRBV7-3 combines with J gene TRBJ1-2; D perhaps matches TRBD1 (6 bases). V was pared by 4 bases and J by 4 bases, with 16 bases between. Germline V lookup: CDR1 SGHTA, CDR2 FQGTGA. The CDR3 sequence is 15 residues long. CDR3 in DNA: TGTGCCAGCAGCTCCGACTACAGGGTCGGCTATGGCTACACCTTC. This sequence encodes CASSSDYRVGYGYTF.

The chain joins TRBV2 to TRBJ1-4; D unresolved. Between the trimmed V and J ends, which lost 7 bases and 5 bases, there was a span of 5 bases. Per germline, CDR1 SNHLY and CDR2 FYNNEI. This CDR3 is built from 11 residues. CDR3 DNA: TGTGCCAGCATCGAGAATGAAAAACTGTTTTTT. Its protein product is CASIENEKLFF.

Within the sample, this clone is medium-sized. The chain couples TRBV7-3 to TRBJ2-5; D is possibly TRBD1 (6 bases). The germline V and J ends were trimmed by 3 bases and 5 bases, with 10 bases remaining between them. The germline V gene encodes CDR1 SGHTA and CDR2 FQGTGA. This CDR3 has 13 amino acids. Here the CDR3 reads CASSLGARETQYF. CDR3 DNA sequence: TGTGCCAGCAGCTTGGGGGCGCGGGAGACCCAGTACTTC.

The chain links TRBV30 to TRBJ2-3; D not resolved. With 3 bases removed from V and 4 bases from J, the gap between germline ends came to 14 bases. Germline-derived CDR1 and CDR2 are GTSNPN and SVGIG (reference sequence). This CDR3 contains 14 residues. CDR3: CAWSFLGSPDTQYF. DNA for the CDR3: TGTGCCTGGAGCTTCTTGGGATCTCCAGATACGCAGTATTTT.

In this sample, this clone turned up a few times. The rearrangement joins TRBV9 to TRBJ1-5, with D unclear. This CDR3 has 13 residues. V lost 1 base, J lost 7 bases, and 9 bases lay in between. Germline V gives CDR1 SGDLS, CDR2 YYNGEE. The CDR3 DNA sequence: TGTGCCAGCAGCGTAACGCCGTGGCAGCCCCAGCATTTT. Translating gives CASSVTPWQPQHF.

This clone qualifies as medium-sized. The genes are TRBV7-6 and TRBJ1-1; 11 bases line up with TRBD1. The germline V gene encodes CDR1 SGHVS and CDR2 FNYEAQ. Losses at the gene ends were 4 bases for V and 4 bases for J; bases not matched to a gene: 5. The CDR3 loop spans 15 amino acids. This chain's CDR3 is CASSSGQGGGTEAFF. The CDR3 DNA follows: TGTGCCAGCAGCTCGGGACAGGGGGGAGGCACTGAAGCTTTCTTT. The complete variable domain, with remaining parts taken from reference TRBV7-6 and TRBJ1-1, reads GAGVSQSPRYKVTKRGQDVALRCDPISGHVSLYWYRQALGQGPEFLTYFNYEAQQDKSGLPNDRFSAERPEGSISTLTIQRTEQRDSAMYRCASSSGQGGGTEAFFGQGTRLTVV.

The chain carries TRBV9 and TRBJ2-5; perhaps TRBD1 as D (6 bases). Trimming stripped 0 bases from V and 4 bases from J, with 13 bases between. CDR3 length: 15 amino acids. Germline V gene sequence: CDR1 SGDLS, CDR2 YYNGEE. Here the CDR3 DNA reads TGTGCCAGCAGCGTAGCAGGGGCGGTCGGAGAGACCCAGTACTTC. It encodes CASSVAGAVGETQYF.

Concerning this clone itself: Compared with germline, one end of the junction differs, possibly owing to a read error. The rearrangement uses TRBV7-9 and TRBJ2-1; TRBD2 matches 11 bases. There are 15 residues in the CDR3. CDR1 is SEHNR, CDR2 FQNEAQ, per germline (reference sequence). CDR3 DNA: TGTGCCAGCACCTTAGCGGGGGGGCGCTACAATGAGCAGTTCTTC. This sequence encodes CASTLAGGRYNEQFF.

This chain joins TRBV9 and TRBJ2-7; 7 bases align to TRBD1. The CDR3 loop spans 13 amino acids. Germline assignment: CDR1 SGDLS and CDR2 YYNGEE. V lost 3 bases and J lost 2; bases outside the gene matches: 2. CDR3 protein: CASSAGTAYEQYF. DNA for the CDR3: TGTGCCAGCAGCGCCGGGACAGCCTACGAGCAGTACTTC.

The chain couples TRBV7-3 to TRBJ2-2, with 9 nucleotides matching TRBD1. The trim removed 0 bases at V and 6 bases at J, leaving 5 bases unmatched. The CDR3 length is 16 residues. The germline V gene encodes CDR1 SGHTA and CDR2 FQGTGA. This CDR3 is CASSLTDRGSAGELFF. The CDR3 DNA follows: TGTGCCAGCAGCTTAACGGACAGGGGTTCCGCCGGGGAGCTGTTTTTT.

The J gene is TRBJ2-7, the V gene TRBV15, with a possible D match to TRBD2 (5 bases). Trimming cost V 3 bases and J 0 bases, with 18 bases left between them. The CDR3 sequence is 17 residues long. Germline V gives CDR1 LNHNV, CDR2 YYDKDF (reference sequence). CDR3 bases: TGTGCCACCAGCAGGACCCTCGGGCTAGCCAGCTCCTACGAGCAGTACTTC. Translated, it gives CATSRTLGLASSYEQYF.